These 14 T cell receptor beta chains were all obtained from the same sample, sequenced in a study of vaccination and CD4 T cells after COVID-19. Their antigens are not known. Treatment described: approximately nine-day PBMC culture with coronavirus spike peptide pools or control peptides (ViraFEST assay). Sequencing of the DNA from cultured CD4+ T cells was carried out with the Oncomine TCR Beta short-read assay. TCRdb re-called the PCR reads through MiXCR, storing one row per CDR3 protein. The sample carries approximately 11,000 distinct CDR3 sequences, 77% recorded once. The sample comprised CD4+ T cells from blood, cultured in vitro. The receptors shown here come from a human donor who had recovered from COVID-19.

The chain couples TRBV7-8 to TRBJ1-1; no clear D. V was trimmed by 5 bases and J by 0 bases, leaving 13 bases between them. The germline V gene encodes CDR1 SGHVS and CDR2 FQNEAQ. The CDR3 has 15 residues. DNA of the CDR3: TGTGCCAGCAGCCAAAGGGCGGGCTTGAACACTGAAGCTTTCTTT. It translates to CASSQRAGLNTEAFF.

The V gene is TRBV6-1, the J gene TRBJ1-2; maybe TRBD1 (5 bases). The CDR3 is 15 amino acids. The V gene lost 7 bases and the J gene lost 0 bases, with 15 bases spanning the gap. CDR1 is MNHNS, CDR2 SASEGT, per germline. DNA for the CDR3: TGTGCCAGCATGGTCAGGGAATCGACTAACTATGGCTACACCTTC. This codes for CASMVRESTNYGYTF.

This chain links TRBV7-2 with TRBJ1-2; unclear D gene. With 1 base removed from V and 8 bases from J, the gap between germline ends came to 11 bases. Germline CDR1 and CDR2: SGHTA and FQGNSA. The CDR3 runs 13 residues. The CDR3 sequence is CASSLDSVSGYTF. CDR3 in DNA: TGTGCCAGCAGCTTAGATTCGGTGTCCGGCTACACCTTC. Combining the CDR3 with reference TRBV7-2 and TRBJ1-2 gives the whole variable domain GAGVSQSPSNKVTEKGKDVELRCDPISGHTALYWYRQSLGQGLEFLIYFQGNSAPDKSGLPSDRFSAERTGGSVSTLTIQRTQQEDSAVYLCASSLDSVSGYTFGSGTRLTVV.

The rearrangement uses TRBV7-8 and TRBJ1-5; D ambiguous. Trimming removed 1 base at V and 7 bases at J, with 8 bases between. The CDR3 sequence is 13 residues long. Germline V CDR1 and CDR2: SGHVS, FQNEAQ. CDR3 bases: TGTGCCAGCAGCTTAGGGCCCGGCCAGCCCCAGCATTTT. Its translation: CASSLGPGQPQHF.

The gene calls are TRBV20-1 and TRBJ1-5, with D maybe TRBD1 (6 bases). Trimming pared 5 bases from V and 5 bases from J, leaving 13 bases between. The CDR3 totals 13 residues. Germline assignment: CDR1 DFQATT and CDR2 SNEGSKA (reference sequence). The CDR3: CSAPDRSHQPQHF. The CDR3 DNA sequence: TGCAGTGCTCCTGACAGGAGCCATCAGCCCCAGCATTTT.

The J gene is TRBJ2-3, the V gene TRBV6-1; maybe TRBD2 (5 bases). The ends were cut back, 4 bases at V and 2 bases at J, with 10 bases in the middle. CDR1 is MNHNS, CDR2 SASEGT, per germline. This CDR3 contains 14 residues. The CDR3 DNA sequence: TGTGCCAGCAGTGCCCAGCGGCTCACAGATACGCAGTATTTT. Its protein product is CASSAQRLTDTQYF.

This clonotype was seen only a few times. The chain uses TRBV20-1 and TRBJ1-5; D may be TRBD1 (5 bases). V lost 0 bases and J lost 5, with 14 bases in between. Germline lookup yields CDR1 DFQATT and CDR2 SNEGSKA (reference sequence). This CDR3 spans 15 amino acids. CDR3 region: CSARDRGRAYQPQHF. In DNA, the CDR3 is TGCAGTGCTAGAGATCGGGGGAGGGCTTATCAGCCCCAGCATTTT.

The chain combines TRBV7-9 with TRBJ2-4; possible D gene TRBD2, 6 bases. Trimming removed 3 bases from V and 0 bases from J, with 9 bases in between. CDR1 is SEHNR and CDR2 is FQNEAQ in the germline V gene (reference sequence). The CDR3 length is 15 residues. CDR3 in DNA: TGTGCCAGCAGCTTGGAGGGGCTAGCCAAAAACATTCAGTACTTC. Amino acid sequence: CASSLEGLAKNIQYF.

J is TRBJ1-1 and V is TRBV7-2, with a weak D call TRBD1 (6 bases). The CDR3 spans 13 residues. Germline loops: CDR1 SGHTA, CDR2 FQGNSA. The V end was cut by 6 bases, the J end by 3 bases, with 11 bases between. The CDR3 nucleotides are TGTGCCAGCAGACAGGGATGGGACACTGAAGCTTTCTTT. It codes for CASRQGWDTEAFF.

The rearrangement joins TRBV7-9 to TRBJ1-1; D not resolved. Trimming removed 0 bases from V and 6 bases from J, with 17 bases in between. The V gene's germline CDR1 is SEHNR and CDR2 FQNEAQ (reference sequence). The CDR3 is 16 residues long. CDR3 nucleotides: TGTGCCAGCAGCTTAGCGCAAGGAGGCCTGAGGGCTGAAGCTTTCTTT. Translating gives CASSLAQGGLRAEAFF.

The chain employs TRBV27 and TRBJ1-2; unclear D gene. In germline, CDR1 is MNHEY, CDR2 SMNVEV (reference sequence). This CDR3 has 13 residues. The V end was cut by 2 bases, the J end by 3 bases, with 7 bases between. The CDR3 nucleotides are TGTGCCAGCAGTTTACACGGGTACTATGGCTACACCTTC. Protein product: CASSLHGYYGYTF.

The chain is built from TRBV7-9 and TRBJ1-5; 9 bases line up with TRBD1. Germline CDR1 SEHNR, CDR2 FQNEAQ (reference sequence). This CDR3 is built from 15 residues. V lost 5 bases and J lost 2; bases outside the gene matches: 4. The CDR3 loop reads CASSKDRGGNQPQHF. DNA of the CDR3: TGTGCCAGCAGCAAGGACAGGGGTGGCAATCAGCCCCAGCATTTT.

The V and J genes are TRBV12-3 or TRBV12-4 and TRBJ2-5; possibly TRBD2 for D (5 bases). This CDR3 comprises 16 residues. The ends were cut back, 3 bases at V and 0 bases at J, with 14 bases in the middle. CDR3 DNA sequence: TGTGCCAGCAGTTTTGGGCCTAGCTCAGACCAAGAGACCCAGTACTTC. Translated: CASSFGPSSDQETQYF.

The chain employs TRBV6-1 and TRBJ2-7, with D tentatively TRBD2 (5 bases). This CDR3 has 16 amino acids. Germline V gene lookup returns CDR1 MNHNS and CDR2 SASEGT. Trimming took off 6 bases at V and 1 base at J, with 19 bases between the two ends. The CDR3 spells CASSGGLTTSSYEQYF. CDR3 nucleotides: TGTGCCAGCAGCGGCGGACTGACGACCTCTTCCTACGAGCAGTACTTC.